This entry describes one TCR beta chain. These data originate in a study of blood T cell repertoires in COVID-19. In the study overall: From T cells, B-cell-depleted T cells, or PBMCs came the material, which was cDNA or gDNA.

This CDR3 has 14 residues. J lost 5 bases, V lost 4 bases, and 8 bases had no gene match. In germline, CDR1 is SGHNT, CDR2 YYREEE (reference sequence). Profiled with immunoSEQ multiplex PCR; TCRdb holds only in-frame clones, not every one. The sample records some 170,000 clones, roughly 82% being singletons. For recovered donors of Cohort 3, there were two negative PCRs, clearance, or symptom resolution. Sequenced sample: PBMCs or T cells enriched from blood (not recorded which). The sequence was collected from a man between 50 and 59 years old who had recovered from COVID-19. This chain links TRBV5-4 with TRBJ2-5; 7 positions match TRBD1. The CDR3 loop is CASSTPGQRETQYF. The DNA for the CDR3 is TGTGCCAGCAGCACCCCGGGACAGCGGGAGACCCAGTACTTC.